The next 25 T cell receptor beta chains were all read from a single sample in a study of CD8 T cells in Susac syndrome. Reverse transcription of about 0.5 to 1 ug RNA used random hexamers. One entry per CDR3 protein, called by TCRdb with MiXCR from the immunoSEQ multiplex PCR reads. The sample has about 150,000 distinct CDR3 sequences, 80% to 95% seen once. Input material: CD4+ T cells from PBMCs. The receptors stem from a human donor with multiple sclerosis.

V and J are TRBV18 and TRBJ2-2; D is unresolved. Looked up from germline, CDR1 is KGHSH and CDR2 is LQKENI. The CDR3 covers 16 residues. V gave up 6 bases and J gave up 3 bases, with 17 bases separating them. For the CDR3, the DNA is TGTGCCAGCTCGCGCCGGGCCCCAGGAGACACCGGGGAGCTGTTTTTT. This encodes CASSRRAPGDTGELFF.

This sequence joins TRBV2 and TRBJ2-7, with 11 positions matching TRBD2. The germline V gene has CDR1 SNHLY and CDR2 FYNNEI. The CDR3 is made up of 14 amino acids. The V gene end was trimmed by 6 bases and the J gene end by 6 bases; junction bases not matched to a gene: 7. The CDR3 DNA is TGTGCCAGCAGGCTAGCGGGAGGCCCCCGCGAGCAGTACTTC. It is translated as CASRLAGGPREQYF. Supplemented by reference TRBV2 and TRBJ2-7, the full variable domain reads EPEVTQTPSHQVTQMGQEVILRCVPISNHLYFYWYRQILGQKVEFLVSFYNNEISEKSEIFDDQFSVERPDGSNFTLKIRSTKLEDSAMYFCASRLAGGPREQYFGPGTRLTVT.

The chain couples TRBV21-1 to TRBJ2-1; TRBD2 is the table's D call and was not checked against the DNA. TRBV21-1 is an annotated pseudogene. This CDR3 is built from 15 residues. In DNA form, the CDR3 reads TGTGCCAGCAGCCCCGGCCGCGGGAGAGGAAATGAGCAGTTCTTC. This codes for CASSPGRGRGNEQFF.

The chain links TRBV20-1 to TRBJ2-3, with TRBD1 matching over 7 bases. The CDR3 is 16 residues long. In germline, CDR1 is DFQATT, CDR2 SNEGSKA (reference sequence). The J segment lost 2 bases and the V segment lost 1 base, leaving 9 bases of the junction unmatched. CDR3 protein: CSARGPPGGITDTQYF. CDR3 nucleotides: TGCAGTGCTAGAGGACCCCCAGGGGGTATCACAGATACGCAGTATTTT.

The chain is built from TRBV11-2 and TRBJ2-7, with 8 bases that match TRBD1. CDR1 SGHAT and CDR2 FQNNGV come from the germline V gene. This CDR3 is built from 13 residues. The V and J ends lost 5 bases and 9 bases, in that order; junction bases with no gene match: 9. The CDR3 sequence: CASSLPGQDVQYF. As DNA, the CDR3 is TGTGCCAGCAGCCTCCCGGGACAGGATGTGCAGTACTTC.

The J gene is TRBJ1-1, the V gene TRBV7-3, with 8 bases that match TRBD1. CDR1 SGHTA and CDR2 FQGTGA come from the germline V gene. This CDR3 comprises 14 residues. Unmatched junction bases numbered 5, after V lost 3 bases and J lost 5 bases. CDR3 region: CASSFGQGSTEAFF. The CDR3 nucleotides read TGTGCCAGCAGCTTCGGACAGGGAAGTACTGAAGCTTTCTTT.

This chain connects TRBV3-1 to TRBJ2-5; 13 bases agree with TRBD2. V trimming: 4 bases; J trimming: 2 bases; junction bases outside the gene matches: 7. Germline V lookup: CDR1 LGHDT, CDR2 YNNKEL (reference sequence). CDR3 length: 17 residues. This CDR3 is CASSLRTSGRGQETQYF. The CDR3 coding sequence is TGTGCCAGCAGCCTTCGGACTAGCGGGAGAGGACAAGAGACCCAGTACTTC.

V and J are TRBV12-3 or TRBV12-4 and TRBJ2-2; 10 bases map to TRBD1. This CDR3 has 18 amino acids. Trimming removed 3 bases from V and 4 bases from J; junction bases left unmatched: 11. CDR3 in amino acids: CASSFVTGGDHATGELFF. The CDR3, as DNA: TGTGCCAGCAGTTTTGTGACAGGGGGCGATCATGCCACCGGGGAGCTGTTTTTT.

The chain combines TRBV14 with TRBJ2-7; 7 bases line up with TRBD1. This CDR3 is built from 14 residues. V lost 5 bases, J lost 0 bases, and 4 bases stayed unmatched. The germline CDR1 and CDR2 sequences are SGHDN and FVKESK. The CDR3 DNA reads TGTGCCAGCAGCTCTGACAGGGACTCCTACGAGCAGTACTTC. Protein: CASSSDRDSYEQYF.

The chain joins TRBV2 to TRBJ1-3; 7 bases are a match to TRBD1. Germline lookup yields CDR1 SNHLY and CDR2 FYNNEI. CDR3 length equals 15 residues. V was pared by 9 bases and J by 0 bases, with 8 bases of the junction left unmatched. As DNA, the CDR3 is TGTGCCAGGGAGGGGGGACAGTTCTCTGGAAACACCATATATTTT. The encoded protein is CAREGGQFSGNTIYF.

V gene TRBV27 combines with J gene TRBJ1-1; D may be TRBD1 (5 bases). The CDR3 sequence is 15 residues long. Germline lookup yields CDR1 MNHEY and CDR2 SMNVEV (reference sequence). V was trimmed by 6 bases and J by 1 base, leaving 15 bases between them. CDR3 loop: CASRTAGAANTEAFF. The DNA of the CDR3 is TGTGCCAGCAGAACCGCCGGGGCGGCGAACACTGAAGCTTTCTTT.

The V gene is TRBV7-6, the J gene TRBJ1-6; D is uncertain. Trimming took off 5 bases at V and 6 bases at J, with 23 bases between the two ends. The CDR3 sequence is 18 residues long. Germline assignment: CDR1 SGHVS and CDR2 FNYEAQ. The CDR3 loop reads CASSLPIRGGSSNSPLHF. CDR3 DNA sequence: TGTGCCAGCAGCCTACCCATTCGAGGTGGAAGTTCTAATTCACCCCTCCACTTT.

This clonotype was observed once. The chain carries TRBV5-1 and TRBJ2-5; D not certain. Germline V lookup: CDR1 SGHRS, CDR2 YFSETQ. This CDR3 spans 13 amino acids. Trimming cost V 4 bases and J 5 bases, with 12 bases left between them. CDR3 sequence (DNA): TGCGCCAGCAGCCGATGGTCCAAGGAGACCCAGTACTTC. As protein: CASSRWSKETQYF.

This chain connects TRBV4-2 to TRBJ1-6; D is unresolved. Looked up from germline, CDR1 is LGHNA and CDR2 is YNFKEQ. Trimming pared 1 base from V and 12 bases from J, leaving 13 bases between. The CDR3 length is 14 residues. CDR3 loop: CASSQAFSLRPLHF. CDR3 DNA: TGTGCCAGCAGCCAAGCTTTTTCTTTGCGACCCCTCCACTTT.

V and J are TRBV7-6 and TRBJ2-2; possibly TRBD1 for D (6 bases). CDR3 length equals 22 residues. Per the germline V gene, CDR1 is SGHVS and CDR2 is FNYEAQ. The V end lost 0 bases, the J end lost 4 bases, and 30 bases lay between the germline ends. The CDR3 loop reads CASSLALNRGHLSPTTTGELFF. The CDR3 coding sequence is TGTGCCAGCAGCTTAGCGCTGAATCGGGGACACTTGTCCCCCACTACCACCGGGGAGCTGTTTTTT. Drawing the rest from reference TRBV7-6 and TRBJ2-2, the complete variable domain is GAGVSQSPRYKVTKRGQDVALRCDPISGHVSLYWYRQALGQGPEFLTYFNYEAQQDKSGLPNDRFSAERPEGSISTLTIQRTEQRDSAMYRCASSLALNRGHLSPTTTGELFFGEGSRLTVL.

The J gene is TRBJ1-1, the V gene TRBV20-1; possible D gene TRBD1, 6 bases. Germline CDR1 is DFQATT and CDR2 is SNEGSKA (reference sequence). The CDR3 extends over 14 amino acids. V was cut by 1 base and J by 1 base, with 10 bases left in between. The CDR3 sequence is CSARGTAPNTEAFF. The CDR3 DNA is TGCAGTGCTAGAGGGACAGCCCCGAACACTGAAGCTTTCTTT.

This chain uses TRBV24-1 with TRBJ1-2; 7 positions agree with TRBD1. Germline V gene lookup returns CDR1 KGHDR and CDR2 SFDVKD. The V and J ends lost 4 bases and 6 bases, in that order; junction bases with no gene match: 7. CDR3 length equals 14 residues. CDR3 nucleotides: TGTGCCACCAGTGAAACAGGGGCGAGAGATGGCTACACCTTC. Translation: CATSETGARDGYTF.

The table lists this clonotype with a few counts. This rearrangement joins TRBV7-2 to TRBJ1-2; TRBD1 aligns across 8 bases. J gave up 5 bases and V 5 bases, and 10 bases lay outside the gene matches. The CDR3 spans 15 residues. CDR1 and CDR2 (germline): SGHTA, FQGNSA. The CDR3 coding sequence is TGTGCCAGCAGCCAAGACAGGGGCGCTTCTTATGGCTACACCTTC. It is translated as CASSQDRGASYGYTF. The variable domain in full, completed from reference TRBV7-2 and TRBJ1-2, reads GAGVSQSPSNKVTEKGKDVELRCDPISGHTALYWYRQSLGQGLEFLIYFQGNSAPDKSGLPSDRFSAERTGGSVSTLTIQRTQQEDSAVYLCASSQDRGASYGYTFGSGTRLTVV.

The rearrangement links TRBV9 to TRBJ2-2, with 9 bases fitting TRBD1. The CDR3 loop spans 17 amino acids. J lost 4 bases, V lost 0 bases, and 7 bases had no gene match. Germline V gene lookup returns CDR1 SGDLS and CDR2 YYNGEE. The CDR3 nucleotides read TGTGCCAGCAGCGTAGTAGCAGGACAGGGGTTCACCGGGGAGCTGTTTTTT. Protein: CASSVVAGQGFTGELFF. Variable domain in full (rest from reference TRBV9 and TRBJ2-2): DSGVTQTPKHLITATGQRVTLRCSPRSGDLSVYWYQQSLDQGLQFLIQYYNGEERAKGNILERFSAQQFPDLHSELNLSSLELGDSALYFCASSVVAGQGFTGELFFGEGSRLTVL.

The CDR3 sequence is CASSLGGSSYNEQFF. The CDR3 DNA is TGTGCCAGCAGTTTAGGGGGGAGCTCCTACAATGAGCAGTTCTTC. The rearrangement joins TRBV28 to TRBJ2-1; D possibly corresponds to TRBD2 (6 bases). CDR3 length: 15 residues. CDR1 MDHEN and CDR2 SYDVKM come from the germline V gene. The V end was cut by 2 bases, the J end by 0 bases, with 8 bases between.

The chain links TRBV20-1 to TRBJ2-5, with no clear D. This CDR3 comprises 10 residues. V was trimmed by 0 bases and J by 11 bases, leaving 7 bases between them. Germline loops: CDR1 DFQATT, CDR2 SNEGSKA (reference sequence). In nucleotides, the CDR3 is TGCAGTGCTAGAGAGGGTCGTCAGTACTTC. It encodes CSAREGRQYF.

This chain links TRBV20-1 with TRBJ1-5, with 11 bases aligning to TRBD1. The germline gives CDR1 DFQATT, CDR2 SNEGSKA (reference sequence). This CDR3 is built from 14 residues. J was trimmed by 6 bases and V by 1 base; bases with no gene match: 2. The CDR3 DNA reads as TGCAGTGCTAGAGTTGGGACAGGGGGTCAGCCCCAGCATTTT. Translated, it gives CSARVGTGGQPQHF.

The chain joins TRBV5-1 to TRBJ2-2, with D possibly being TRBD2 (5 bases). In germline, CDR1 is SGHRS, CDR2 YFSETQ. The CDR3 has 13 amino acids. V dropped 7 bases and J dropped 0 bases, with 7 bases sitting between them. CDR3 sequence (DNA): TGCGCCAGCGGGGAGCCGAACACCGGGGAGCTGTTTTTT. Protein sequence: CASGEPNTGELFF.

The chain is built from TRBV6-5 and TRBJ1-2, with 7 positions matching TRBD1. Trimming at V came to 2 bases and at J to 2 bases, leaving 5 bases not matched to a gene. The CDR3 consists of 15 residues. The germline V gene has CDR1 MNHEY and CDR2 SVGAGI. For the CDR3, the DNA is TGTGCCAGCAGTTACGGACAGGCCTCCAACTATGGCTACACCTTC. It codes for CASSYGQASNYGYTF.

The CDR3 protein is CAINWDRGHEKLFF. CDR3 sequence (DNA): TGTGCCATCAACTGGGACAGGGGGCATGAAAAACTGTTTTTT. The chain couples TRBV10-3 to TRBJ1-4; 12 bases align to TRBD1. V trimming: 7 bases; J trimming: 6 bases; junction bases outside the gene matches: 3. Germline assignment: CDR1 ENHRY and CDR2 SYGVKD. The CDR3 loop spans 14 amino acids.